The sequence of this TCR beta chain was determined in a study of blood T cell repertoires in COVID-19. Study as a whole: From the United States, Italy and Spain came samples of acute and convalescent COVID-19. From T cells, B-cell-depleted T cells, or PBMCs came the material, which was cDNA or gDNA.

Germline assignment: CDR1 KGHSH and CDR2 LQKENI. V was cut by 3 bases and J by 8 bases, with 10 bases left in between. There are 12 residues in the CDR3. Clones were read by immunoSEQ multiplex PCR, and TCRdb kept only the in-frame ones, dropping some. This table has around 70,000 clones, around 82% appearing once. This sequence originates from a man in his 60s with acute or convalescent COVID-19. The chain carries TRBV18 and TRBJ1-2; D is unclear. Source material: peripheral blood. CDR3 DNA: TGTGCCAGCTCACCCTTTACGCAGGGCTACACCTTC. This encodes CASSPFTQGYTF.